This T cell receptor beta chain was sequenced for a study of T-cell reconstitution after alpha-beta-depleted transplantation in children. Germline CDR1 is SGHRS and CDR2 is YFSETQ. This CDR3 has 14 amino acids. A library of TCRbeta sequences, prepared with unique molecular identifiers, was generated. Each CDR3 protein is one row after TCRdb ran MiXCR on the PCR reads. Among some 490,000 distinct CDR3 sequences listed, 12% were seen once. This clonotype was recorded only once. Sequence at one end of the junction differs from germline and may be a read error. The receptor was derived from a human donor who donated a stem cell graft to a child with combined immunodeficiency. The chain couples TRBV5-1 to TRBJ2-5; possibly TRBD2 for D (5 bases). The specimen was PBMCs from the stem cell graft donor, collected from the stem cell graft. CDR3 amino acids: CASTLRLAGETQYF. In nucleotides, the CDR3 is TGCGCCAGCACCTTGAGGCTAGCTGGGGAGACCCAGTACTTC.